This T cell receptor beta chain originates from a study of CD8 T cells in Susac syndrome. The CDR3 loop spans 15 amino acids. Losses at the gene ends were 2 bases for V and 8 bases for J; bases not matched to a gene: 9. Germline CDR1 reads SNHLY; CDR2 reads FYNNEI. RNA amounts of 0.5 to 1 ug underwent reverse transcription with random hexamers. The method of amplification for TCR beta CDR3 was immunoSEQ multiplex PCR, covering 54 Vbeta and 13 Jbeta. TCRdb ran MiXCR on the immunoSEQ multiplex PCR reads and lists one entry per CDR3 protein. The sample holds around 80,000 distinct CDR3 sequences; approximately 93% are singletons and the top ten take less than 0.55%. This clonotype was seen a single time.

The clonotype comes from a human donor with Susac syndrome. This chain links TRBV2 with TRBJ1-2; 9 bases are a match to TRBD1. Sequenced sample: CD8+ T cells from PBMCs. This CDR3 reads CASSEIGTGLRGYTF. In DNA, the CDR3 is TGTGCCAGCAGTGAAATCGGGACAGGGTTAAGAGGCTACACCTTC.